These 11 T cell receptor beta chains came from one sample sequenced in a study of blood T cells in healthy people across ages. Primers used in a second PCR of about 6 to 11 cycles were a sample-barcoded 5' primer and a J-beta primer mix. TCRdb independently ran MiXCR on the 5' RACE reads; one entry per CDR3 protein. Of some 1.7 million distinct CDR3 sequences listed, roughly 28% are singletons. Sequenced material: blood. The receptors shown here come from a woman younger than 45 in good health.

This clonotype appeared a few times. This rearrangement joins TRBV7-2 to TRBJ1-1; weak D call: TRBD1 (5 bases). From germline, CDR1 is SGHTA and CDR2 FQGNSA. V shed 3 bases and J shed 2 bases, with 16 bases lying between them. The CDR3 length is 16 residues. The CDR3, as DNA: TGTGCCAGCAGCTTGAGGTTGACAGTCGTTAACACTGAAGCTTTCTTT. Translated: CASSLRLTVVNTEAFF.

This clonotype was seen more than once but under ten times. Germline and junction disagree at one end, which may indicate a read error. CDR3 in amino acids: CASLLGGFNTEAFF. CDR3 coding DNA: TGTGCCAGCTTACTAGGAGGTTTTAACACTGAGGCTTTCTTT. V usage is TRBV7-8 and J usage is TRBJ1-1; D gene uncertain. The germline V gene encodes CDR1 SGHVS and CDR2 FQNEAQ. The CDR3 contains 14 residues.

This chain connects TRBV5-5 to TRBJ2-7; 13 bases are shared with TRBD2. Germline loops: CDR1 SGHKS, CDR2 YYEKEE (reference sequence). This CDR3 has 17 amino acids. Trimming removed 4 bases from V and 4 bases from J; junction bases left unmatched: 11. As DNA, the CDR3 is TGTGCCAGCAGCCCCATGCCCACTAGCGGGGGGGTATACGAGCAGTACTTC. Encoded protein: CASSPMPTSGGVYEQYF.

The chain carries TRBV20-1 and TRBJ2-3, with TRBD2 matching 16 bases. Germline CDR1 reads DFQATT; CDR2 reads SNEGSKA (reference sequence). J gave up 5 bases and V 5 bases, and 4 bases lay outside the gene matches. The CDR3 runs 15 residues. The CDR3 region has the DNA TGCAGTGCTGGGACTAGCGGGGGGGTTCGAGATACGCAGTATTTT. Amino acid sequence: CSAGTSGGVRDTQYF.

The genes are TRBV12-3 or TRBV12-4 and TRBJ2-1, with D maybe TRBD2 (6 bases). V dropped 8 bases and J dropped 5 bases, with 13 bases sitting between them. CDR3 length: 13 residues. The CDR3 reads CASSRGFDNEQFF. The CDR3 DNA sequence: TGTGCCAGCTCCCGGGGGTTCGACAATGAGCAGTTCTTC.

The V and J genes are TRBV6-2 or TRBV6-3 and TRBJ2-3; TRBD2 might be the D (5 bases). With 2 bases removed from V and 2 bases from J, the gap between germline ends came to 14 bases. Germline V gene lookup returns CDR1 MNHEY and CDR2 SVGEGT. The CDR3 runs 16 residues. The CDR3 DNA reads TGTGCCAGCAGTTACCCATCGGACTCGTTCACAGATACGCAGTATTTT. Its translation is CASSYPSDSFTDTQYF.

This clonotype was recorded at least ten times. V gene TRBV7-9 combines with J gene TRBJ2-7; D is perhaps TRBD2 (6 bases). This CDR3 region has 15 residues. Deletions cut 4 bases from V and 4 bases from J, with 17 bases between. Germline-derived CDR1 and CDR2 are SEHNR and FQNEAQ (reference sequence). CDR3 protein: CASSSSLGGTYEQYF. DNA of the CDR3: TGTGCCAGCAGCTCGTCTCTCGGGGGAACTTACGAGCAGTACTTC.

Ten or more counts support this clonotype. CDR3 coding DNA: TGTGCCAGCAGCCAAGAACTCAGCAGGGGTGAGCAGTTCTTC. This translates into CASSQELSRGEQFF. The chain recombines TRBV3-1 with TRBJ2-1, with TRBD1 as a possible D gene (6 bases). CDR3 size: 14 residues. Germline CDR1 LGHDT, CDR2 YNNKEL (reference sequence). V was pared by 0 bases and J by 9 bases, with 12 bases between.

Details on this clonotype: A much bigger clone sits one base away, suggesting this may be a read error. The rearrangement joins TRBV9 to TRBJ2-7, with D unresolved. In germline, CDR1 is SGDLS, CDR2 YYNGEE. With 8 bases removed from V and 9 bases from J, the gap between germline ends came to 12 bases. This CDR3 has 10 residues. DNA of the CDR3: TGTGCCAGACCTAGAGACGGGCAGTACTTC. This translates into CARPRDGQYF. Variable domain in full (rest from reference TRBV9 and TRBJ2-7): DSGVTQTPKHLITATGQRVTLRCSPRSGDLSVYWYQQSLDQGLQFLIQYYNGEERAKGNILERFSAQQFPDLHSELNLSSLELGDSALYFCARPRDGQYFGPGTRLTVT.

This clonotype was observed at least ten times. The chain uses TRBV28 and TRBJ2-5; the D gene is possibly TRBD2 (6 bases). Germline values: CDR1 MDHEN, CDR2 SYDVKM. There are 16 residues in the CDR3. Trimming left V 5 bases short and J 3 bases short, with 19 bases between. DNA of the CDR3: TGTGCCAGCAGTCCCTTCACCGGGGGAGTAGAAGAGACCCAGTACTTC. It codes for CASSPFTGGVEETQYF.

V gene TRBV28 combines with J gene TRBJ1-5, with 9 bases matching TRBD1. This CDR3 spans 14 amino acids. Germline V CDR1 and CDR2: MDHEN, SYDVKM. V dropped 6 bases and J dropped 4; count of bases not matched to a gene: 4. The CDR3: CASREGQGNQPQHF. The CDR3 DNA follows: TGTGCCAGCAGGGAGGGACAGGGTAATCAGCCCCAGCATTTT.